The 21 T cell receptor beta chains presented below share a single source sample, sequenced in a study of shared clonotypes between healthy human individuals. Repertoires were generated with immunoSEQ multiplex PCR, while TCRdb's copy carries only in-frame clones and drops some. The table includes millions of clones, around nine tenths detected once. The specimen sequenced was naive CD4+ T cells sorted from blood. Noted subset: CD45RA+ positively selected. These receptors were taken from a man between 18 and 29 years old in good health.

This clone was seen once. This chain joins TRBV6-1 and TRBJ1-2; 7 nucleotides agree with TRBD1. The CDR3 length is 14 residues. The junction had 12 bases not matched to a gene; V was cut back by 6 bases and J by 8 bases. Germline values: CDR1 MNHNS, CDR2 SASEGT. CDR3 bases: TGTGCCAGCAGCCCCTTTACAGGGGCTAGAGGCTACACCTTC. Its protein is CASSPFTGARGYTF.

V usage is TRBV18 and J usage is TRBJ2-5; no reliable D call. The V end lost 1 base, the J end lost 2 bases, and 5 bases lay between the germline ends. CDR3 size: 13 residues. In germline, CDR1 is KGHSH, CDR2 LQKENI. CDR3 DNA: TGTGCCAGCTCACCACAGTTACAAGAGACCCAGTACTTC. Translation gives CASSPQLQETQYF.

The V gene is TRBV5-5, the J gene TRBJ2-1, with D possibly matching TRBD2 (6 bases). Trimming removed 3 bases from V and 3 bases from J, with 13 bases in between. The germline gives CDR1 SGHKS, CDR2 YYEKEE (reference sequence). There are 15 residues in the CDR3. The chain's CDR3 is CASSWDSFGYNEQFF. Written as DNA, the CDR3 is TGTGCCAGCAGCTGGGACTCGTTCGGCTACAATGAGCAGTTCTTC.

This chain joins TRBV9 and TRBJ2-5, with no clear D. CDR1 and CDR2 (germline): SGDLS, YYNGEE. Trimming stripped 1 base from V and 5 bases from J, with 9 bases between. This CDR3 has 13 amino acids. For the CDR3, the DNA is TGTGCCAGCAGCGTAATCATCGGCGAGACCCAGTACTTC. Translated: CASSVIIGETQYF.

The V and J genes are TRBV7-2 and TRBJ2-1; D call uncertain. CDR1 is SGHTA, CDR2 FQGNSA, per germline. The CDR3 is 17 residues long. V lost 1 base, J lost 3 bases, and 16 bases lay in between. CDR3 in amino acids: CASSLGALGSGYNEQFF. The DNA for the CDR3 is TGTGCCAGCAGCTTAGGGGCTTTAGGTTCGGGCTACAATGAGCAGTTCTTC.

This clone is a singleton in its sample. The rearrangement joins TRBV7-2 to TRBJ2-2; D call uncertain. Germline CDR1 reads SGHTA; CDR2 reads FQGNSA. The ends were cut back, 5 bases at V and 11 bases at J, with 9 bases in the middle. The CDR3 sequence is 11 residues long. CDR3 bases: TGTGCCAGCAGCGGCAGTACTGAGCTGTTTTTT. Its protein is CASSGSTELFF.

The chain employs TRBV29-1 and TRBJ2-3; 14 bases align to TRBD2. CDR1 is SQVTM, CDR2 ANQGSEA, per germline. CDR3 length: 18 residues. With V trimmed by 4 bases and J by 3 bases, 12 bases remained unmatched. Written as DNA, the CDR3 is TGCAGCGTTGTCCCGCGACTAGCGGGAGGGCCGAGGACAGATACGCAGTATTTT. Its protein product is CSVVPRLAGGPRTDTQYF.

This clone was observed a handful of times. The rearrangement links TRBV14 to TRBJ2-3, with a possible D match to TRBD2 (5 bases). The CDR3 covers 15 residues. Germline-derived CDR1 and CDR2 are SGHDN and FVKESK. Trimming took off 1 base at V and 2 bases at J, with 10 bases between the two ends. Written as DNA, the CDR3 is TGTGCCAGCAGCCAAGTCGCGGGTTACACAGATACGCAGTATTTT. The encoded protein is CASSQVAGYTDTQYF. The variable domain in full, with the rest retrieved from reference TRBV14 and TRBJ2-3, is EAGVTQFPSHSVIEKGQTVTLRCDPISGHDNLYWYRRVMGKEIKFLLHFVKESKQDESGMPNNRFLAERTGGTYSTLKVQPAELEDSGVYFCASSQVAGYTDTQYFGPGTRLTVL.

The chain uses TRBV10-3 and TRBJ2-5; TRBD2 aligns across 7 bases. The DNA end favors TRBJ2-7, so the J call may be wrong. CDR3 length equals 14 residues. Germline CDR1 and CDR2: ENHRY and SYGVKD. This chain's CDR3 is CAISLSGGSYEQYF. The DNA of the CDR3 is TGTGCCATCAGTCTATCGGGCGGGAGCTACGAGCAGTACTTC.

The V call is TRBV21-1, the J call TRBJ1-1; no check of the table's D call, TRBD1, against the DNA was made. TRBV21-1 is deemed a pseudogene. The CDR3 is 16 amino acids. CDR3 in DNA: TGTGCCAGCATCTCACAGGGGGCATCTATGGACACTGAAGCTTTCTTT. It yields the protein CASISQGASMDTEAFF.

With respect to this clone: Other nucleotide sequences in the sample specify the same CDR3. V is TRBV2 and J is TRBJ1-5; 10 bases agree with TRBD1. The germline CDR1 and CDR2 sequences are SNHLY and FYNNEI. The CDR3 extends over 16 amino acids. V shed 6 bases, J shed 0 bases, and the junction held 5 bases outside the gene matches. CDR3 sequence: CASSGQGGNSNQPQHF. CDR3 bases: TGTGCCAGCAGCGGACAGGGGGGGAATAGCAATCAGCCCCAGCATTTT.

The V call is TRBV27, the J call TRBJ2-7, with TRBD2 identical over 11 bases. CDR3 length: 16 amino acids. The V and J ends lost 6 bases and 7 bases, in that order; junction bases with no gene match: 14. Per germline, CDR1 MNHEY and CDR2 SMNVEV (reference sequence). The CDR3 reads CASRSDRLAGYSEQYF. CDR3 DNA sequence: TGTGCCAGCAGGTCCGACCGACTAGCGGGGTACTCTGAGCAGTACTTC.

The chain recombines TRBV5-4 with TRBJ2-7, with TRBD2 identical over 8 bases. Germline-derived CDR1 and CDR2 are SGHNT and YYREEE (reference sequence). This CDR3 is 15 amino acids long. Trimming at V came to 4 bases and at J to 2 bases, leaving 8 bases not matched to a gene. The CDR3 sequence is CASSGGGREPYEQYF. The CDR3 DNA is TGTGCCAGCAGCGGCGGGGGGCGGGAGCCCTACGAGCAGTACTTC.

The CDR3 is CASSQTVGHTEAFF. The CDR3 DNA sequence: TGTGCCAGCAGTCAGACAGTAGGGCACACTGAAGCTTTCTTT. The chain links TRBV6-5 to TRBJ1-1, with TRBD1 as a possible D gene (5 bases). Germline-derived CDR1 and CDR2 are MNHEY and SVGAGI. This CDR3 is built from 14 residues. Trimming removed 5 bases at V and 3 bases at J, with 13 bases between.

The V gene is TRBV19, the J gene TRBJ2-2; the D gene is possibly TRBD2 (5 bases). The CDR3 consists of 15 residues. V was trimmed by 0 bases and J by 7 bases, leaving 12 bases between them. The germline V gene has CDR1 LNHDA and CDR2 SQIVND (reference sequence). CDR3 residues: CASSIDPGKGGELFF. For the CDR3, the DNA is TGTGCCAGTAGTATAGATCCGGGGAAGGGCGGGGAGCTGTTTTTT.

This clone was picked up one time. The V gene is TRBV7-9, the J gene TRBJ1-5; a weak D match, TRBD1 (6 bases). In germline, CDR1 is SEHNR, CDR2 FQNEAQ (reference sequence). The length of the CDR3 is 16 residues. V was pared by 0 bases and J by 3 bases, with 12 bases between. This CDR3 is CASSLAGGDNNQPQHF. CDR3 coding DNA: TGTGCCAGCAGCTTAGCGGGGGGGGACAACAATCAGCCCCAGCATTTT.

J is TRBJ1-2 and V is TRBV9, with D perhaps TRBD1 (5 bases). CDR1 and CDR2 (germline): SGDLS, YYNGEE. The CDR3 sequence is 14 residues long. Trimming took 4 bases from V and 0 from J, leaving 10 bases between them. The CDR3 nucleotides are TGTGCCAGCAGCCTGGGGACCTCTAACTATGGCTACACCTTC. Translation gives CASSLGTSNYGYTF.

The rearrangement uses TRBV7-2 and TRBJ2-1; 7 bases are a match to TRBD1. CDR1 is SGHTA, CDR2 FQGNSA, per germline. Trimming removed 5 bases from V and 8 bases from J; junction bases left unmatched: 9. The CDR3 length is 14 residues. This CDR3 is CASSPFDRADEQFF. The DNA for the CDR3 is TGTGCCAGCAGCCCGTTCGACAGGGCGGATGAGCAGTTCTTC. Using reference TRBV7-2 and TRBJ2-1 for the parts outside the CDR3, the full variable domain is GAGVSQSPSNKVTEKGKDVELRCDPISGHTALYWYRQSLGQGLEFLIYFQGNSAPDKSGLPSDRFSAERTGGSVSTLTIQRTQQEDSAVYLCASSPFDRADEQFFGPGTRLTVL.

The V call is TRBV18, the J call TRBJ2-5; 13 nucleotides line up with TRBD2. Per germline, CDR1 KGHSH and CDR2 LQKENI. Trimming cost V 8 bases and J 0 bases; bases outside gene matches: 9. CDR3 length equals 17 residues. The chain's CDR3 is CASPGLAGSLYQETQYF. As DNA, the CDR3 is TGTGCCAGCCCGGGACTAGCGGGATCCTTGTACCAAGAGACCCAGTACTTC.

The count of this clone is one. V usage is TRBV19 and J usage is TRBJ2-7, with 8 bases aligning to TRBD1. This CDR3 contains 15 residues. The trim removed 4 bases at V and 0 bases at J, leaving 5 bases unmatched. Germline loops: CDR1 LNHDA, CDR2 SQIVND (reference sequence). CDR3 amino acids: CASSRDRLNSYEQYF. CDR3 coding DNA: TGTGCCAGTAGTAGGGACAGGTTAAACTCCTACGAGCAGTACTTC.

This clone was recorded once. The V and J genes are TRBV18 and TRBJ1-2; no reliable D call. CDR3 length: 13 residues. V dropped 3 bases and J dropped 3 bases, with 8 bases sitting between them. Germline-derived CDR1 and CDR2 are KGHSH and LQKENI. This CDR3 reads CASSPVKDYGYTF. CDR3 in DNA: TGTGCCAGCTCACCGGTAAAAGACTATGGCTACACCTTC.